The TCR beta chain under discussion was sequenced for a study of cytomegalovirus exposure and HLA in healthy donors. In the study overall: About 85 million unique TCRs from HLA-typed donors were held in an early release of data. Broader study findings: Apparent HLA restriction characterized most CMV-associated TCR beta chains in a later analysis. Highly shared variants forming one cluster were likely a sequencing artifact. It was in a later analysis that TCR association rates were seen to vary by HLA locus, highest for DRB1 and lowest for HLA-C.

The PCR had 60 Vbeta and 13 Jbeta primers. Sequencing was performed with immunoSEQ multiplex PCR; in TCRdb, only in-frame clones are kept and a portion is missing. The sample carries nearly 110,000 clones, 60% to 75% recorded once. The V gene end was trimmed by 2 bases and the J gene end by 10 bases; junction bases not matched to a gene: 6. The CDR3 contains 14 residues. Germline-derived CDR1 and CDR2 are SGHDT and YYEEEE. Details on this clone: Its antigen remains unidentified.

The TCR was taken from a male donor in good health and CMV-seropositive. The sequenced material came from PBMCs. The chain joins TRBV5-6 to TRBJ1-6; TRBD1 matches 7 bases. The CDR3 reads CASSFWDRGSPLHF. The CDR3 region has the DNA TGTGCCAGCAGCTTTTGGGACAGAGGCTCACCCCTCCACTTT.